This paragraph reports one T cell receptor (beta chain). This CDR3 spans 14 amino acids. Germline V gives CDR1 MGHRA, CDR2 YSYEKL. The sample is drawn from a study of T cells expressing NK-cell markers. The authors made TCR beta cDNA libraries by 5'RACE template switching. This switching added a universal primer site and UMIs. TCRdb reprocessed the 5' RACE reads and stores each CDR3 protein as one record, lacking DNA. The sample holds roughly 150,000 distinct CDR3 sequences. Sequences were obtained from blood T cells: a sorted CD56 or NKG2C T cell subset, CD4+ or CD8+ T cells, or bulk PBMC T cells (not recorded which). The receptor comes from a woman between 18 and 70 years old in good health. The gene calls are TRBV4-1 and TRBJ1-6; TCRdb designates TRBD1, a call that cannot be tested without DNA. CDR3: CASSQVDRDSPLHF.